This TCR beta chain was found in a study of shared clonotypes between healthy human individuals. As for the study in general: CD4 naive cells filled three plates per donor, CD4 memory three, CD8 naive two and CD8 memory one.

Germline loops: CDR1 SGHNT, CDR2 YENEEA. The CDR3 loop spans 12 amino acids. The V end was cut by 3 bases, the J end by 3 bases, with 2 bases between. Replicate PCRs for sorted subsets used around 200 ng DNA; this equaled about 30,000 T cell genomes. Sequenced by immunoSEQ multiplex PCR; TCRdb stores in-frame clones only, minus some. The profile shows about 2 million clones, 95% of them singletons. General study points: Sorted-subset samples were not fully sequenced, rarefaction indicated. Donor scarcity curtailed the genetic and exposure-history diversity represented herein.

A word on this clone: What it binds is not known. A read error may explain this, as a much larger clone is one base away. At the DNA level, this CDR3 is encoded by other sequences in the same sample as well.

V gene TRBV11-3 combines with J gene TRBJ2-2; D remains ambiguous. The sample taken for sequencing was naive CD4+ T cells sorted from blood. Subset: CD45RA+ positively selected. This receptor was taken from a man younger than 35 in good health. The CDR3 DNA sequence: TGTGCCAGCAGCTTGGACACCGGGGAGCTGTTTTTT. Translating gives CASSLDTGELFF.